Shown below are 27 T cell receptor beta chains from a single sample sequenced in a study of radiotherapy plus CTLA-4 blockade in lung cancer. The data were produced by immunoSEQ multiplex PCR, yet TCRdb's version contains in-frame clones alone and is incomplete. This repertoire shows approximately 45,000 clones, roughly 59% found once; its top ten account for under 20%. The specimen was peripheral blood, collected from a patient treated with radiotherapy plus ipilimumab. Every receptor here comes from a human donor with non-small cell lung cancer who had a partial response to radiotherapy plus ipilimumab.

The chain recombines TRBV5-1 with TRBJ2-7, with 7 bases identical to TRBD1. Germline trimming cut 0 bases from V and 4 bases from J; bases unmatched to any gene: 4. The CDR3 sequence is 14 residues long. The germline V gene encodes CDR1 SGHRS and CDR2 YFSETQ. The CDR3 nucleotides read TGCGCCAGCAGCTTGGCCGGACAGGTATACGAGCAGTACTTC. Its translation: CASSLAGQVYEQYF.

The CDR3 reads CAFSGGTLSYNEQFF. In DNA form, the CDR3 reads TGTGCCTTTAGCGGGGGGACCCTCTCCTACAATGAGCAGTTCTTC. The chain carries TRBV30 and TRBJ2-1; 10 bases match TRBD2. Unmatched junction bases numbered 6, after V lost 7 bases and J lost 0 bases. The CDR3 length is 15 residues. Germline V CDR1 and CDR2: GTSNPN, SVGIG (reference sequence).

This clone has a handful of counts. This chain connects TRBV10-3 to TRBJ2-1; 7 bases agree with TRBD2. CDR1 is ENHRY and CDR2 is SYGVKD in the germline V gene. Trimming at V came to 11 bases and at J to 6 bases, leaving 7 bases not matched to a gene. CDR3 length: 12 residues. The CDR3 here is CASGLETNEQFF. For the CDR3, the DNA is TGTGCCTCCGGACTAGAAACCAATGAGCAGTTCTTC.

In its sample, this clone was seen a few times. The rearrangement links TRBV5-1 to TRBJ1-3; TRBD1 matches at 7 bases. After removal of 2 bases from V and 2 bases from J, the junction contained 4 bases not matched to a gene. The CDR3 has 15 amino acids. Germline CDR1 is SGHRS and CDR2 is YFSETQ. This CDR3 reads CASSLEGATGNTIYF. The CDR3 DNA follows: TGCGCCAGCAGCTTAGAGGGGGCAACTGGAAACACCATATATTTT.

The genes are TRBV19 and TRBJ2-3; 7 bases line up with TRBD1. The germline CDR1 and CDR2 sequences are LNHDA and SQIVND (reference sequence). This CDR3 region has 16 residues. The J segment lost 2 bases and the V segment lost 2 bases, leaving 7 bases of the junction unmatched. The CDR3 nucleotides are TGTGCCAGTAGTATACGTCAGGGGGTAGTCACAGATACGCAGTATTTT. Protein product: CASSIRQGVVTDTQYF.

The chain recombines TRBV29-1 with TRBJ2-3, with no clear D. The CDR3 runs 13 residues. Trimming stripped 8 bases from V and 5 bases from J, with 17 bases between. CDR1 SQVTM and CDR2 ANQGSEA come from the germline V gene. CDR3 in DNA: TGCAGCTCCATCTTCCGCGGTGGAGATACGCAGTATTTT. Translation: CSSIFRGGDTQYF.

CDR3 nucleotides: TGTGCCAGCAGTAACGACAGGGGGTTAGGGCGGACGTTCTTT. Protein product: CASSNDRGLGRTFF. The rearrangement links TRBV5-6 to TRBJ1-1; 9 nucleotides agree with TRBD1. From germline, CDR1 is SGHDT and CDR2 YYEEEE. The V segment lost 5 bases and the J segment 14 bases; nucleotides outside the gene matches: 16. CDR3 size: 14 residues.

In this sample, this clone turned up a few times. This chain connects TRBV25-1 to TRBJ2-7; TRBD1 might be the D (5 bases). This CDR3 comprises 12 residues. The V gene's germline CDR1 is MGHDK and CDR2 SYGVNS. V was trimmed by 7 bases and J by 2 bases, leaving 9 bases between them. CDR3 amino acids: CASTDRPYEQYF. The CDR3 bases are TGTGCCAGCACCGACAGACCCTACGAGCAGTACTTC.

The rearrangement uses TRBV5-1 and TRBJ2-1; the match to TRBD1 covers 9 bases. This CDR3 has 15 residues. The germline CDR1 and CDR2 sequences are SGHRS and YFSETQ. V lost 1 base to trimming and J lost 9 bases; unmatched junction nucleotides: 8. The CDR3 protein is CASSLWDRVRGEQFF. The CDR3 region has the DNA TGCGCCAGCAGCTTGTGGGACAGGGTTCGGGGTGAGCAGTTCTTC.

This clone was recorded only once. This chain connects TRBV11-2 to TRBJ2-5, with 8 bases fitting TRBD2. Trimming cost V 3 bases and J 5 bases; bases outside gene matches: 2. Germline CDR1 SGHAT, CDR2 FQNNGV. The CDR3 sequence is 13 residues long. CDR3 protein: CASSLTSAETQYF. The CDR3 region has the DNA TGTGCCAGCAGCTTGACTAGCGCGGAGACCCAGTACTTC.

The table lists this clone with many counts. The chain links TRBV6-5 to TRBJ2-7, with D unclear. The V and J ends lost 0 bases and 6 bases respectively, with 9 bases between them. Germline V lookup: CDR1 MNHEY, CDR2 SVGAGI. The CDR3 is 13 amino acids. The CDR3 coding sequence is TGTGCCAGCAGTTACTCGTTTGTGAGCGAGCAGTACTTC. Translated: CASSYSFVSEQYF.

V gene TRBV9 combines with J gene TRBJ1-2, with D perhaps TRBD1 (5 bases). The CDR3 loop spans 15 amino acids. V lost 2 bases to trimming and J lost 8 bases, with 19 bases between them. From germline, CDR1 is SGDLS and CDR2 YYNGEE. CDR3 DNA: TGTGCCAGCAGCGTTGACAGTGGGGGGTTGGTCGGCTACACCTTC. Its protein product is CASSVDSGGLVGYTF.

This clone was recorded a few times. The J gene is TRBJ2-3, the V gene TRBV12-5, with unresolved D. Germline CDR1 and CDR2: LGHNT and FRNRAP. The CDR3 loop spans 12 amino acids. V was trimmed by 0 bases and J by 6 bases, leaving 4 bases between them. CDR3 nucleotide sequence: TGTGCTAGTGGTTTGGTAGAGGATACGCAGTATTTT. This codes for CASGLVEDTQYF.

The rearrangement uses TRBV30 and TRBJ1-2; D may be TRBD1 (6 bases). Trimming removed 2 bases from V and 10 bases from J, with 17 bases in between. The germline gives CDR1 GTSNPN, CDR2 SVGIG (reference sequence). The CDR3 length is 13 residues. CDR3 sequence: CAWSRKGGLDYTF. Here the CDR3 DNA reads TGTGCCTGGAGTCGAAAGGGGGGGTTGGACTACACCTTC.

The chain has TRBV5-4 and TRBJ2-7, with a possible D match to TRBD2 (6 bases). This CDR3 comprises 15 residues. Trimming shortened V by 0 bases and J by 1 base, and 11 bases separated the two germline ends. The germline V gene encodes CDR1 SGHNT and CDR2 YYREEE (reference sequence). The CDR3 bases are TGTGCCAGCAGCTTGGGGGGACTCGGTTCCTACGAGCAGTACTTC. This codes for CASSLGGLGSYEQYF.

The rearrangement uses TRBV6-1 and TRBJ2-7; 9 bases align to TRBD2. The CDR3 has 12 amino acids. CDR1 MNHNS and CDR2 SASEGT come from the germline V gene. Trimming took 10 bases from V and 2 from J; bases not matched to a gene: 3. In nucleotides, the CDR3 is TGTGCCACGGGACTAGCCCCCTACGAGCAGTACTTC. This codes for CATGLAPYEQYF.

This rearrangement joins TRBV4-1 to TRBJ1-1; TRBD1 matches at 7 bases. CDR3 length equals 15 residues. The germline V gene has CDR1 MGHRA and CDR2 YSYEKL. The ends lost 4 bases at V and 1 base at J; junction bases unmatched: 6. The CDR3 DNA is TGCGCCAGCAGCCCCAGGGGGACAGCGAACACTGAAGCTTTCTTT. Amino acid sequence: CASSPRGTANTEAFF.

Ten or more counts support this clone. The gene calls are TRBV19 and TRBJ1-2; weak D call: TRBD1 (6 bases). Per germline, CDR1 LNHDA and CDR2 SQIVND (reference sequence). Trimming stripped 5 bases from V and 8 bases from J, with 15 bases between. CDR3 length: 13 amino acids. CDR3 residues: CASSSLGAEGYTF. DNA of the CDR3: TGTGCCAGTAGTTCCTTGGGGGCAGAGGGCTACACCTTC.

V and J are TRBV6-5 and TRBJ1-2; 7 bases map to TRBD1. The CDR3 spans 11 residues. Germline CDR1 and CDR2: MNHEY and SVGAGI. V lost 10 bases, J lost 4 bases, and 3 bases stayed unmatched. The chain's CDR3 is CAIDRVYGYTF. The CDR3 region has the DNA TGTGCCATAGACAGGGTCTATGGCTACACCTTC.

In the case of this clone: Likely a read error: the CDR3 ends without its conserved phenylalanine or tryptophan. The rearrangement links TRBV9 to TRBJ1-1; TRBD1 matches at 10 bases. The CDR3 length is 17 residues. Germline CDR1 SGDLS, CDR2 YYNGEE. The ends lost 4 bases at V and 1 base at J; junction bases unmatched: 10. CDR3 sequence reads: CASSPRDRGFGNTEAFL. The CDR3 region has the DNA TGTGCCAGCAGCCCGCGGGACAGGGGTTTTGGGAACACTGAAGCTTTCCTT.

This clone was detected only a few times. The genes are TRBV7-2 and TRBJ2-3; 7 bases agree with TRBD2. Germline V gives CDR1 SGHTA, CDR2 FQGNSA. Losses at the gene ends were 5 bases for V and 11 bases for J; bases not matched to a gene: 7. There are 12 residues in the CDR3. For the CDR3, the DNA is TGTGCCAGCAGCCCGACTAGCCTAGAGCAGTATTTT. Translation: CASSPTSLEQYF. Supplemented by reference TRBV7-2 and TRBJ2-3, the full variable domain reads GAGVSQSPSNKVTEKGKDVELRCDPISGHTALYWYRQSLGQGLEFLIYFQGNSAPDKSGLPSDRFSAERTGGSVSTLTIQRTQQEDSAVYLCASSPTSLEQYFGPGTRLTVL.

The genes are TRBV5-4 and TRBJ2-4; TRBD1 aligns across 7 bases. Germline assignment: CDR1 SGHNT and CDR2 YYREEE (reference sequence). This CDR3 has 14 residues. With V trimmed by 1 base and J by 9 bases, 7 bases remained unmatched. The CDR3 DNA is TGTGCCAGCAGCTTGTTAACAGGGGATACCATTCAGTACTTC. This encodes CASSLLTGDTIQYF.

This chain connects TRBV27 to TRBJ2-3; the D is unclear. The ends were cut back, 0 bases at V and 1 base at J, with 5 bases in the middle. Germline V lookup: CDR1 MNHEY, CDR2 SMNVEV (reference sequence). This CDR3 spans 14 amino acids. The CDR3 nucleotides are TGTGCCAGCAGTTTATCCCCGGGCACAGATACGCAGTATTTT. Translated, it gives CASSLSPGTDTQYF.

Concerning this clone itself: The junction differs from germline at one of its ends, possibly a read error. This rearrangement joins TRBV19 to TRBJ1-2; D is ambiguous. Germline CDR1 reads LNHDA; CDR2 reads SQIVND (reference sequence). CDR3 length: 13 residues. CDR3: CASMNLIYYGYTF. In DNA, the CDR3 is TGTGCCAGTATGAACCTCATTTACTATGGTTACACCTTC.

CDR3 bases: TGCGCCAGCTCAGGGCCCTCTGGAAACACCATATATTTT. Translation: CASSGPSGNTIYF. V is TRBV10-1 and J is TRBJ1-3, with D perhaps matching TRBD1 (5 bases). The CDR3 is 13 amino acids. Trimming left V 8 bases short and J 0 bases short, with 8 bases between. Germline CDR1 WNHNN, CDR2 SYGVQD (reference sequence).

This clone was observed a few times. The CDR3 DNA reads as TGTGCCAGCAGCCCCGGGACAGTCTATGGCTACACCTTC. Protein product: CASSPGTVYGYTF. The chain couples TRBV7-9 to TRBJ1-2; TRBD1 matches 7 bases. The V and J ends lost 5 bases and 4 bases, in that order; junction bases with no gene match: 4. Germline V gene sequence: CDR1 SEHNR, CDR2 FQNEAQ (reference sequence). The CDR3 has 13 residues.

V usage is TRBV30 and J usage is TRBJ2-3, with a tentative D call TRBD2 (5 bases). Germline values: CDR1 GTSNPN, CDR2 SVGIG (reference sequence). Trimming took 2 bases from V and 6 from J, leaving 9 bases between them. The CDR3 loop spans 12 amino acids. The CDR3 DNA sequence: TGTGCCTGGAGTCTAACGGGGGATACGCAGTATTTT. Translation: CAWSLTGDTQYF.